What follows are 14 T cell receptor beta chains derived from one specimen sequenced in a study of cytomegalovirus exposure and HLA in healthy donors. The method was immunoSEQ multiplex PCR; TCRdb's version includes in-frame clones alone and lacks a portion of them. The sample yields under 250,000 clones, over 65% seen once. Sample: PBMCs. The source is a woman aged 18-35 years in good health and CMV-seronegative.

CDR3: CASSGPGQGPGETQYF. CDR3 nucleotide sequence: TGTGCCAGCAGCGGGCCGGGACAGGGGCCGGGAGAGACCCAGTACTTC. This chain connects TRBV9 to TRBJ2-5; TRBD1 matches 10 bases. CDR1 SGDLS and CDR2 YYNGEE come from the germline V gene. The length of the CDR3 is 16 residues. V gave up 3 bases and J gave up 4 bases; unmatched junction bases: 9.

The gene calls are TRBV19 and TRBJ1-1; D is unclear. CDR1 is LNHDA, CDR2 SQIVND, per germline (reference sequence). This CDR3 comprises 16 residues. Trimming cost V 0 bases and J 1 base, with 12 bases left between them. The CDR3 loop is CASSIDRAWRNTEAFF. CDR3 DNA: TGTGCCAGTAGTATAGACCGGGCGTGGAGGAACACTGAAGCTTTCTTT.

CDR3 nucleotides: TGTGCCAGCAGTGATTTACTAGCGGGAGAGTTAGAGCAGTTCTTC. Protein sequence: CASSDLLAGELEQFF. The chain carries TRBV25-1 and TRBJ2-1, with 11 bases identical to TRBD2. Trimming took 3 bases from V and 10 from J; bases not matched to a gene: 8. CDR1 is MGHDK and CDR2 is SYGVNS in the germline V gene. This CDR3 comprises 15 residues.

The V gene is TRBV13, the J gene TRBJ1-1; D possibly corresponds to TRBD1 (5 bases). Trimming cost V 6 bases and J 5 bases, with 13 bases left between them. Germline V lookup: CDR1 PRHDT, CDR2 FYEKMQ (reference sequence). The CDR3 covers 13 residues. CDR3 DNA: TGTGCCAGCAGTAGGGGCCTTTGGACTGAAGCTTTCTTT. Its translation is CASSRGLWTEAFF. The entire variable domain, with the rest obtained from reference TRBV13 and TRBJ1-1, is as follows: AAGVIQSPRHLIKEKRETATLKCYPIPRHDTVYWYQQGPGQDPQFLISFYEKMQSDKGSIPDRFSAQQFSDYHSELNMSSLELGDSALYFCASSRGLWTEAFFGQGTRLTVV.

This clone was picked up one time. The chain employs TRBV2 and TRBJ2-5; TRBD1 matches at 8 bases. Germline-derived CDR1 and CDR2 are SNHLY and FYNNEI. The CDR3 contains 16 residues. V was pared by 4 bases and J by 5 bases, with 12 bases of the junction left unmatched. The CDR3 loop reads CASSVGQGAVSETQYF. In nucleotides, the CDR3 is TGTGCCAGCAGTGTCGGTCAGGGGGCGGTGAGTGAGACCCAGTACTTC.

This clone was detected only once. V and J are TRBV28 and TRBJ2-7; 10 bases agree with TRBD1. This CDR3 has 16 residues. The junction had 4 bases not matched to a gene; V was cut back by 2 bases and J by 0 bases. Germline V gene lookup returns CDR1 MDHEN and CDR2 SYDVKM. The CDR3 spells CASSLPWTGGSYEQYF. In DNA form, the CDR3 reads TGTGCCAGCAGTTTACCCTGGACAGGGGGCTCCTACGAGCAGTACTTC.

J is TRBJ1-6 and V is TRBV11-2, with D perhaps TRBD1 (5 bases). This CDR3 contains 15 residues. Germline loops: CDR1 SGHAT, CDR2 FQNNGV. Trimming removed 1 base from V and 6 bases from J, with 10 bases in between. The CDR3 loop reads CASSLGGQGNSPLHF. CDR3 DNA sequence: TGTGCCAGCAGCTTAGGAGGGCAGGGTAATTCACCCCTCCACTTT.

Here the CDR3 DNA reads TGTGCCAGCAGACAGGGAGGATCAAGTTATGGCTACACCTTC. Translation gives CASRQGGSSYGYTF. The chain has TRBV6-1 and TRBJ1-2; a weak D match, TRBD1 (6 bases). CDR1 is MNHNS, CDR2 SASEGT, per germline. Trimming shortened V by 6 bases and J by 5 bases, and 16 bases separated the two germline ends. CDR3 size: 14 residues.

CDR3 DNA: TGTGCCAGCAGCCAAGATGGCGGGAATCAGCCCCAGCATTTT. It yields the protein CASSQDGGNQPQHF. The V and J genes are TRBV4-2 and TRBJ1-5; no firm D call. V shed 0 bases and J shed 4 bases, with 7 bases lying between them. The CDR3 extends over 14 amino acids. CDR1 LGHNA and CDR2 YNFKEQ come from the germline V gene.

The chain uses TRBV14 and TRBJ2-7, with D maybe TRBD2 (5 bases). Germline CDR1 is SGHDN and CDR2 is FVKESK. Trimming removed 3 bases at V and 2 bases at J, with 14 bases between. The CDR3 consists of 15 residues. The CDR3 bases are TGTGCCAGCAGCCACCCCGACTTCGGGGCCTACGAGCAGTACTTC. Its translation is CASSHPDFGAYEQYF.

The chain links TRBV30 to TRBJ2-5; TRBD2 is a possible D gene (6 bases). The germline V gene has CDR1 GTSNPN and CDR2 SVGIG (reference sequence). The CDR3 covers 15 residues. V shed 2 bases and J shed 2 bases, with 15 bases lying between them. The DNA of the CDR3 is TGTGCCTGGAGTCAACCTACGGGGGTTCAAGAGACCCAGTACTTC. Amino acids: CAWSQPTGVQETQYF.

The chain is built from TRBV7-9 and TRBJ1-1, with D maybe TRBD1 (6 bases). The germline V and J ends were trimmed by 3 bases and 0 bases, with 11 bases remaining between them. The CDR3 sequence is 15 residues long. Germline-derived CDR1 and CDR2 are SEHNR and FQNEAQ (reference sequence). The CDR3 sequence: CASSFGAGVNTEAFF. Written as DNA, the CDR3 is TGTGCCAGCAGCTTCGGGGCAGGGGTGAACACTGAAGCTTTCTTT.

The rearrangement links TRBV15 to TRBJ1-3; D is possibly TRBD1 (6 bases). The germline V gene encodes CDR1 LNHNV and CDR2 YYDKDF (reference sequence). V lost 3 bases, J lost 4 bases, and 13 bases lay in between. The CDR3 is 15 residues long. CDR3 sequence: CATSRDSTLGNTIYF. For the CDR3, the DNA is TGTGCCACCAGCAGGGACAGCACCTTAGGAAACACCATATATTTT.

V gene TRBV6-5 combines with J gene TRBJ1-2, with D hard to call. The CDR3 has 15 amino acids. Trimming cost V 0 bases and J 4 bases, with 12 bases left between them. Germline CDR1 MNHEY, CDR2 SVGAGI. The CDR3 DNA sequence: TGTGCCAGCAGTTACTCGCCCTCCCTCCTCTATGGCTACACCTTC. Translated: CASSYSPSLLYGYTF.